This T cell receptor (beta chain) was observed in a study of blood T cell repertoires in COVID-19. Study-wide background: Samples came from the United States, Italy and Spain, spanning acute and convalescent COVID-19. Sample material is recorded as cDNA or gDNA derived from T cells, B-cell-depleted T cells, or PBMCs.

Assay used: immunoSEQ multiplex PCR; TCRdb lists only in-frame clones, some missing. The data contain some 290,000 clones, 86% of them singletons. Germline V gives CDR1 MNHNS, CDR2 SASEGT. The CDR3 totals 16 residues. Trimming left V 1 base short and J 2 bases short, with 15 bases between. The sample comprised peripheral blood. This sequence originates from a man between 18 and 35 years old with active or convalescent COVID-19. The rearrangement links TRBV6-1 to TRBJ2-7; no clear D gene. The CDR3 DNA reads as TGTGCCAGCAGTGAAGGGAAACAGACGGTAGCCTACGAGCAGTACTTC. This gives the protein CASSEGKQTVAYEQYF.